A single sample is the source of the 13 T cell receptor beta chains below, sequenced in a study of OX40 agonist ivuxolimab in advanced cancers. The repertoire was sequenced with immunoSEQ multiplex PCR; TCRdb's copy has only in-frame clones and lacks some. The data show approximately 74,000 clones, roughly 84% seen once. This material consisted of CD4+ or CD8+ T cells sorted from blood, taken in a trial of the OX40 agonist ivuxolimab. The receptor source for this set is an adult with an advanced solid tumor such as melanoma, head and neck, liver or kidney cancer.

To note about this clone: The same CDR3 can be traced to other DNA sequences in this sample. The chain carries TRBV6-5 and TRBJ2-7; the D call may be TRBD1 or TRBD2 (5 bases each). The V end was cut by 4 bases, the J end by 0 bases, with 7 bases between. The germline V gene encodes CDR1 MNHEY and CDR2 SVGAGI. This CDR3 region has 13 residues. The CDR3 region is CASSLRGSYEQYF. The CDR3 region has the DNA TGTGCCAGCAGTTTGAGGGGCTCCTACGAGCAGTACTTC.

J is TRBJ2-1 and V is TRBV28; D is perhaps TRBD2 (6 bases). Germline CDR1 MDHEN, CDR2 SYDVKM. The V and J ends lost 3 bases and 4 bases respectively, with 10 bases between them. The CDR3 is 14 residues long. The CDR3 sequence: CASSFGGVYNEQFF. CDR3 sequence (DNA): TGTGCCAGCAGTTTCGGGGGAGTGTACAATGAGCAGTTCTTC.

The chain links TRBV28 to TRBJ2-3, with 10 bases identical to TRBD2. The CDR3 has 18 residues. Germline V gene data show CDR1 as MDHEN and CDR2 as SYDVKM. V lost 1 base, J lost 3 bases, and 10 bases stayed unmatched. In DNA form, the CDR3 reads TGTGCCAGCAGTTTATTGAGCGGGAGGGGCTTCCTGACAGATACGCAGTATTTT. As protein: CASSLLSGRGFLTDTQYF.

A single count supports this clone. V usage is TRBV11-1 and J usage is TRBJ2-7; TRBD2 might be the D (5 bases). The V gene lost 6 bases and the J gene lost 6 bases, with 18 bases spanning the gap. This CDR3 is built from 14 residues. The germline CDR1 and CDR2 sequences are SGHAT and FQDESV (reference sequence). The CDR3 region has the DNA TGTGCCAGCAGTATAGACGGGAATAACGTCGAGCAGTACTTC. Protein: CASSIDGNNVEQYF.

This clone is a singleton in its sample. This chain links TRBV7-2 with TRBJ2-1; 7 nucleotides agree with TRBD1. After removal of 1 base from V and 4 bases from J, the junction contained 4 bases not matched to a gene. The CDR3 length is 15 residues. Looked up from germline, CDR1 is SGHTA and CDR2 is FQGNSA. The CDR3 spells CASSLDRGSYNEQFF. The CDR3 DNA reads TGTGCCAGCAGCTTAGACAGGGGCTCATACAATGAGCAGTTCTTC.

Only a few counts were recorded for this clone. CDR3 coding DNA: TGTGCCAGTAGCTTTCAGAGACGGACCTATGGCTACACCTTC. It yields the protein CASSFQRRTYGYTF. The rearrangement uses TRBV19 and TRBJ1-2, with D unclear. V was shortened by 6 bases and J by 4 bases, with 15 bases between the two germline ends. CDR1 LNHDA and CDR2 SQIVND come from the germline V gene (reference sequence). The CDR3 is made up of 14 amino acids.

V is TRBV18 and J is TRBJ2-2; D is unclear. Deletions cut 3 bases from V and 1 base from J, with 6 bases between. The germline V gene has CDR1 KGHSH and CDR2 LQKENI. CDR3 length: 14 residues. This CDR3 is CASSPDRNTGELFF. DNA of the CDR3: TGTGCCAGCTCACCGGATAGGAACACCGGGGAGCTGTTTTTT.

This clone has just one count. DNA of the CDR3: TGCGCCAGCAGCCTACAGTCAGACAGTTATGAAAAACTGTTTTTT. As protein: CASSLQSDSYEKLFF. The V gene is TRBV5-1, the J gene TRBJ1-4, with D possibly TRBD1 on 5 matching bases. Germline CDR1 SGHRS, CDR2 YFSETQ. Deletions cut 4 bases from V and 6 bases from J, with 16 bases between. The CDR3 runs to 15 residues.

J is TRBJ2-1 and V is TRBV29-1; TRBD2 is a possible D gene (6 bases). The CDR3 runs to 14 residues. Per germline, CDR1 SQVTM and CDR2 ANQGSEA. V was cut by 4 bases and J by 0 bases, with 10 bases left in between. CDR3 DNA sequence: TGCAGCGTTGGTGGGAGGAGCTCCTACAATGAGCAGTTCTTC. Its translation is CSVGGRSSYNEQFF.

The rearrangement uses TRBV4-1 and TRBJ1-1, with TRBD1 matching over 8 bases. The germline gives CDR1 MGHRA, CDR2 YSYEKL. With V trimmed by 3 bases and J by 4 bases, 7 bases remained unmatched. CDR3 length: 15 residues. CDR3 coding DNA: TGCGCCAGCAGCCAGCAACAGGGGGTGGGCACTGAAGCTTTCTTT. Translating gives CASSQQQGVGTEAFF.

The V gene is TRBV6-1, the J gene TRBJ1-5, with D unclear. Germline CDR1 and CDR2: MNHNS and SASEGT. This CDR3 contains 13 residues. Trimming removed 6 bases at V and 4 bases at J, with 10 bases between. CDR3 nucleotides: TGTGCCAGCAGAGTTAGGGAAAATCAGCCCCAGCATTTT. Translating it yields CASRVRENQPQHF.

The chain recombines TRBV6-5 with TRBJ2-7; D gene unclear. Looked up from germline, CDR1 is MNHEY and CDR2 is SVGAGI. With 11 bases removed from V and 3 bases from J, the gap between germline ends came to 14 bases. The CDR3 covers 12 residues. The chain's CDR3 is CASEGANYEQYF. The CDR3 nucleotides read TGTGCCTCCGAAGGCGCTAACTACGAGCAGTACTTC.

The chain carries TRBV7-9 and TRBJ2-3, with TRBD2 matching 7 bases. With V trimmed by 4 bases and J by 0 bases, 10 bases remained unmatched. Germline V CDR1 and CDR2: SEHNR, FQNEAQ (reference sequence). The CDR3 contains 17 residues. The CDR3 bases are TGTGCCAGCAGCTCCGGGGGGTTTTTAACTAGCACAGATACGCAGTATTTT. Encoded protein: CASSSGGFLTSTDTQYF.